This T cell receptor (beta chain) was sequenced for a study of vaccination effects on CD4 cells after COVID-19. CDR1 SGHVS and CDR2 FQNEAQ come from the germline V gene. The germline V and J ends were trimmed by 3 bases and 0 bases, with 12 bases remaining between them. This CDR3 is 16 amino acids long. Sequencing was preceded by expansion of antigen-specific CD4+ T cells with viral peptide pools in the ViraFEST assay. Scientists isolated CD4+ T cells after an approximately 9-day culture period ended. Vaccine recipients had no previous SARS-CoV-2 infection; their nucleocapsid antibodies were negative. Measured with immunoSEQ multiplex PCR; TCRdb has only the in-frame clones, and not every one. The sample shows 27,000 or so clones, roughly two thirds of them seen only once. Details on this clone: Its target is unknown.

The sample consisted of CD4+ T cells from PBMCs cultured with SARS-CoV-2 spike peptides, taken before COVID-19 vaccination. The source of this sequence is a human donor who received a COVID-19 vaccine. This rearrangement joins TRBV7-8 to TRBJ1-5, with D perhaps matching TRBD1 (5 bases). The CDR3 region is CASSFGNRYSNQPQHF. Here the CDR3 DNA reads TGTGCCAGCAGCTTCGGAAACAGGTATAGCAATCAGCCCCAGCATTTT.